This TCR beta chain was sequenced for a study of post-analysis software for immune sequencing data (dated by TCRdb to about 2015). About the investigation overall: Relapsing-remitting, secondary progressive and progressive-relapsing multiple sclerosis were recorded as disease courses, and subtype annotation was lacking for some patients. Patient repertoires were compared against 11 previously published healthy control repertoires from donors aged roughly 6 to 28 years. A subset of samples was prepared in parallel using single-end sample barcoding, then pooled and co-amplified after Illumina adapter ligation. The research as a whole found: Strong co-clustering of samples prepared in the same batch was shown by direct clustering with F measure, prompting a batch-effect correction. Compared with controls, multiple sclerosis patients had significantly lower normalized Chao1 diversity, a finding suggesting substantial peripheral T-cell clonal expansion. A handful of TRBV segments, including TRBV5-6, TRBV5-1 and TRBV20-1, were significantly more frequent in patients than controls. The multiple sclerosis patient group was slightly younger than the control group.

Including the terminal cysteine and phenylalanine, the CDR3 comprises 15 residues. Solely the CDR3 DNA is kept, with 45 bases framed from the first base. Sequences SGHRS (CDR1) and YFSETQ (CDR2) are obtained from the germline V gene. Receptors were amplified or captured by PCR. Sequencer: Illumina HiSeq 2500. To reduce PCR and sequencing biases, unique molecular identifiers were built into the TCR beta cDNA libraries. Roughly 500,000 cDNA molecules were obtained per 1 to 10 million input T cells, so each molecule approximated one T cell. The patient libraries were prepared and sequenced using the same protocol as the earlier healthy control dataset. Within a given batch, samples were prepared together, multiplexed and sequenced on the same HiSeq lane. In the original analysis: MIGEC was used to process the raw barcoded reads, and molecular identifier groups with only a single read were discarded before consensus assembly and CDR3 extraction. Clonotype tables were post-analysed with VDJtools, and diversity was normalized by down-sampling all datasets to the smallest sample size. To correct batch-related cross-sample contamination, repertoire overlap clustering matched CDR3 amino acid sequences but not nucleotide sequences. TCRdb's own reprocessing of the public reads used fastp at Q25 and MiXCR and kept productive beta chains. Rows matching on CDR3 protein sequence are summarized as one entry with the most common DNA and genes. The V and J calls follow TCRdb's processing rather than the paper's. The sample contains around 770,000 distinct CDR3 sequences, 46% of them found a single time. The ten largest clones represent roughly 4.5% of the sample.

To demonstrate the VDJtools post-analysis software, TCR beta repertoires were profiled from the peripheral blood of about 13 young patients with multiple sclerosis. The patients with multiple sclerosis were children and adolescents between about 6 and 16 years of age. The count of this clonotype is one. Its antigen specificity is not known. Nothing much larger sits one base from this clone, and base qualities are not available. This chain is built from TRBV5-1 and TRBJ2-4, with 7 middle bases fitting TRBD1. The J call may be mistaken, given a closer DNA end match to TRBJ2-7. Sequenced material: blood. This clonotype was sampled from a girl aged 10-17 years with multiple sclerosis. The CDR3 protein sequence reads: CASSLGQGVEHEQYF. The DNA is as follows: TGCGCCAGCAGCTTGGGACAGGGAGTCGAGCACGAGCAGTACTTC.